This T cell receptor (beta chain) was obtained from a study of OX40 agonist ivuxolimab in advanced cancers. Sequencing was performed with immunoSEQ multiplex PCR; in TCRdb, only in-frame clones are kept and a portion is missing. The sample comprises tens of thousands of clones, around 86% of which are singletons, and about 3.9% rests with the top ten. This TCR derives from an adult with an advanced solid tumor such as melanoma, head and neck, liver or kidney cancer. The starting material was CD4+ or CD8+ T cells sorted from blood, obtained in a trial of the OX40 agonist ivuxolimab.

The CDR3 DNA follows: TGTGCCAGCAGCCCCTTATTTGATCAGCCCCAGCATTTT. Its translation: CASSPLFDQPQHF. The rearrangement uses TRBV11-3 and TRBJ1-5; D is uncertain. This CDR3 has 13 amino acids. Per the germline V gene, CDR1 is SGHNT and CDR2 is YENEEA. V dropped 5 bases and J dropped 5 bases, with 10 bases sitting between them.